The 29 T cell receptor beta chains below come from one sample, sequenced in a study of PD-1 blockade in classical Hodgkin lymphoma. Only in-frame clones appear in the TCRdb table, and some are missing; sequencing was by immunoSEQ multiplex PCR. The sample consists of some 24,000 clones, roughly 76% of them appearing once. Described time point: cycle 4 day 1 (C4D1), after five to seven weeks of nivolumab. There was relapse after autologous stem cell transplantation in every patient, and there was variation in brentuximab vedotin exposure. Specimen: peripheral blood mononuclear cells (PBMCs), collected before the fourth cycle of nivolumab. The receptor source for this set is a human donor with classical Hodgkin lymphoma.

Only a few counts were recorded for this clone. The J gene is TRBJ1-6, the V gene TRBV7-9; maybe TRBD1 (6 bases). CDR3 length equals 15 residues. Trimming removed 7 bases at V and 5 bases at J, with 15 bases between. Germline loops: CDR1 SEHNR, CDR2 FQNEAQ (reference sequence). The CDR3 DNA follows: TGTGCCAGCACTCCGGAAGGGGGGGATAATTCACCCCTCCACTTT. It encodes CASTPEGGDNSPLHF.

V usage is TRBV6-1 and J usage is TRBJ1-5; D is perhaps TRBD1 (5 bases). Trimming left V 5 bases short and J 7 bases short, with 9 bases between. There are 12 residues in the CDR3. Germline values: CDR1 MNHNS, CDR2 SASEGT. The CDR3 bases are TGTGCCAGCAGTTTTCAGGGCCAGCCCCAGCATTTT. Protein: CASSFQGQPQHF.

The genes are TRBV6-5 and TRBJ1-1; 8 bases are shared with TRBD1. CDR1 MNHEY and CDR2 SVGAGI come from the germline V gene. The CDR3 is 14 amino acids. Trimming removed 6 bases from V and 3 bases from J; junction bases left unmatched: 6. For the CDR3, the DNA is TGTGCCAGCAGACGACAGGGGCCCTACACTGAAGCTTTCTTT. It codes for CASRRQGPYTEAFF.

This clone was detected only a few times. This chain uses TRBV2 with TRBJ1-2; maybe TRBD1 (5 bases). V shed 1 base and J shed 3 bases, with 12 bases lying between them. The CDR3 extends over 15 amino acids. CDR1 SNHLY and CDR2 FYNNEI come from the germline V gene. The CDR3 here is CASSEGGRGYYGYTF. CDR3 in DNA: TGTGCCAGCAGTGAAGGAGGGAGGGGCTACTATGGCTACACCTTC.

Here the CDR3 reads CASSSRGGLRGTQYF. In DNA, the CDR3 is TGTGCCAGCAGCTCCAGGGGTGGGCTCCGAGGAACGCAGTATTTT. This chain uses TRBV5-5 with TRBJ2-3; D is perhaps TRBD1 (6 bases). The CDR3 runs to 15 residues. V shed 3 bases and J shed 9 bases, with 20 bases lying between them. Per germline, CDR1 SGHKS and CDR2 YYEKEE (reference sequence).

V is TRBV27 and J is TRBJ2-4, with 9 bases lining up with TRBD2. The CDR3 extends over 14 amino acids. J was trimmed by 5 bases and V by 5 bases; bases with no gene match: 4. CDR1 and CDR2 (germline): MNHEY, SMNVEV (reference sequence). CDR3 sequence reads: CASSRRGGENIQYF. CDR3 bases: TGTGCCAGCAGTAGACGCGGGGGGGAAAACATTCAGTACTTC.

The V call is TRBV5-1, the J call TRBJ2-1; 8 nucleotides align to TRBD1. The CDR3 has 13 amino acids. V shed 4 bases and J 8 bases; nucleotides not matched to a gene: 5. Germline assignment: CDR1 SGHRS and CDR2 YFSETQ. CDR3 DNA sequence: TGCGCCAGCAGCAGGACAGGGTCCGATGAGCAGTTCTTC. Translation: CASSRTGSDEQFF.

The chain recombines TRBV19 with TRBJ2-6; tentatively, D is TRBD1 (5 bases). Trimming removed 5 bases at V and 1 base at J, with 12 bases between. Germline assignment: CDR1 LNHDA and CDR2 SQIVND (reference sequence). CDR3 length equals 16 residues. The CDR3 nucleotides read TGTGCCAGTAGTTCAACGACAGTTTCTGGGGCCAACGTCCTGACTTTC. Translating gives CASSSTTVSGANVLTF.

This rearrangement joins TRBV5-4 to TRBJ2-7; no reliable D call. Germline assignment: CDR1 SGHNT and CDR2 YYREEE (reference sequence). Trimming took 6 bases from V and 0 from J, leaving 10 bases between them. This CDR3 comprises 13 residues. The CDR3 DNA follows: TGTGCCAGCACCCCCAAGGACTCCTACGAGCAGTACTTC. Its translation is CASTPKDSYEQYF.

This clone has ten or more counts. This chain connects TRBV25-1 to TRBJ2-3, with TRBD2 as a possible D gene (5 bases). CDR3 length: 14 residues. V lost 5 bases to trimming and J lost 2 bases, with 11 bases between them. Germline CDR1 MGHDK, CDR2 SYGVNS. The CDR3 is CASSFTRATDTQYF. In DNA form, the CDR3 reads TGTGCCAGCAGTTTTACTAGGGCCACAGATACGCAGTATTTT.

The chain carries TRBV7-4 and TRBJ2-3; tentatively, D is TRBD2 (6 bases). The germline gives CDR1 SGHVT, CDR2 SQSDAQ. The V end lost 11 bases, the J end lost 8 bases, and 23 bases lay between the germline ends. CDR3 length: 14 amino acids. The DNA for the CDR3 is TGTGCCGACGCGTTCCTTACGATCGGGGGTACGCAGTATTTT. It specifies CADAFLTIGGTQYF.

The chain joins TRBV5-1 to TRBJ2-2; D not certain. CDR3 length: 15 residues. V was clipped by 3 bases and J by 5 bases, with 14 bases between them. Germline V gene lookup returns CDR1 SGHRS and CDR2 YFSETQ. In nucleotides, the CDR3 is TGCGCCAGCAGCTCCCGAACTCAACAAACCGGGGAGCTGTTTTTT. Translated: CASSSRTQQTGELFF.

This clone appeared once. The chain recombines TRBV5-1 with TRBJ2-5; no firm D call. V was trimmed by 3 bases and J by 4 bases, leaving 7 bases between them. Germline assignment: CDR1 SGHRS and CDR2 YFSETQ. The CDR3 extends over 12 amino acids. CDR3 loop: CASSWTGETQYF. CDR3 DNA: TGCGCCAGCAGCTGGACGGGAGAGACCCAGTACTTC.

The chain joins TRBV5-4 to TRBJ1-3, with 8 nucleotides matching TRBD1. This CDR3 region has 16 residues. The germline V gene encodes CDR1 SGHNT and CDR2 YYREEE (reference sequence). V shed 4 bases, J shed 4 bases, and the junction held 10 bases outside the gene matches. The CDR3: CASSDLETGDGNTIYF. The CDR3 DNA follows: TGTGCCAGCAGCGATCTTGAGACAGGGGACGGAAACACCATATATTTT.

The chain recombines TRBV19 with TRBJ1-1, with 7 nucleotides matching TRBD1. The CDR3 totals 14 residues. Germline V lookup: CDR1 LNHDA, CDR2 SQIVND (reference sequence). J gave up 11 bases and V 1 base, and 10 bases lay outside the gene matches. CDR3 nucleotide sequence: TGTGCCAGTAGTATAGGACCCGGGACAGATGAGGCTTTCTTT. This encodes CASSIGPGTDEAFF.

This clone was counted between two and nine times. The chain joins TRBV7-2 to TRBJ1-2, with unresolved D. V shed 1 base and J shed 5 bases, with 11 bases lying between them. Germline V gene sequence: CDR1 SGHTA, CDR2 FQGNSA. The CDR3 runs 14 residues. The CDR3 region has the DNA TGTGCCAGCAGCTTAGATTACCGATCATATGGCTACACCTTC. It codes for CASSLDYRSYGYTF.

The chain uses TRBV28 and TRBJ2-7; 9 bases align to TRBD1. The CDR3 sequence is 15 residues long. V dropped 5 bases and J dropped 5; count of bases not matched to a gene: 10. Per the germline V gene, CDR1 is MDHEN and CDR2 is SYDVKM. The CDR3 loop reads CASSGPGQGIDEQYF. For the CDR3, the DNA is TGTGCCAGCAGTGGACCGGGACAGGGTATCGACGAGCAGTACTTC.

Comments on this clone: Other DNA sequences in this specimen translate into the identical CDR3. The chain uses TRBV5-1 and TRBJ2-5, with D possibly TRBD1 on 6 matching bases. Between the trimmed V and J ends, which lost 3 bases and 3 bases, there was a span of 15 bases. The germline gives CDR1 SGHRS, CDR2 YFSETQ. The CDR3 extends over 15 amino acids. In DNA form, the CDR3 reads TGCGCCAGCAGCTACGCACAGGGTACGGAAGAGACCCAGTACTTC. This encodes CASSYAQGTEETQYF.

The chain uses TRBV7-9 and TRBJ1-5; D may be TRBD1 (5 bases). The CDR3 has 15 residues. CDR1 is SEHNR, CDR2 FQNEAQ, per germline (reference sequence). V was pared by 1 base and J by 0 bases, with 7 bases between. CDR3 bases: TGTGCCAGCAGCTTAGGGGGGGTTAGCAATCAGCCCCAGCATTTT. Encoded protein: CASSLGGVSNQPQHF.

Written as DNA, the CDR3 is TGTGCCAGCAGTTCCCGGACAGACCGCACTGAAGCTTTCTTT. Protein sequence: CASSSRTDRTEAFF. The chain has TRBV6-5 and TRBJ1-1, with D possibly matching TRBD1 (6 bases). The V and J ends lost 4 bases and 4 bases respectively, with 13 bases between them. The CDR3 has 14 amino acids. From germline, CDR1 is MNHEY and CDR2 SVGAGI.

V is TRBV6-1 and J is TRBJ2-3; D may match TRBD1 or TRBD2 (6 bases each). This CDR3 is 18 amino acids long. Germline assignment: CDR1 MNHNS and CDR2 SASEGT. Trimming took 2 bases from V and 6 from J, leaving 24 bases between them. CDR3 nucleotide sequence: TGTGCCAGCAGTGAATTAGGGGGGCAATGGGGCTACAGTGATACGCAGTATTTT. Protein product: CASSELGGQWGYSDTQYF.

The chain couples TRBV6-1 to TRBJ1-2; D gene ambiguous. CDR1 is MNHNS, CDR2 SASEGT, per germline. This CDR3 contains 16 residues. Trimming stripped 2 bases from V and 4 bases from J, with 17 bases between. The CDR3 bases are TGTGCCAGCAGTGAATTTACGGGCCTTGAGGGCTATGGCTACACCTTC. Translation: CASSEFTGLEGYGYTF.

The genes are TRBV29-1 and TRBJ2-6; D gene unclear. CDR1 is SQVTM and CDR2 is ANQGSEA in the germline V gene. The length of the CDR3 is 15 residues. The V gene lost 4 bases and the J gene lost 0 bases, with 10 bases spanning the gap. The CDR3 loop reads CSVVGTFSGANVLTF. The CDR3 DNA is TGCAGCGTTGTGGGCACTTTCTCTGGGGCCAACGTCCTGACTTTC.

The J gene is TRBJ1-5, the V gene TRBV7-9; D unclear. Trimming removed 5 bases from V and 7 bases from J, with 18 bases in between. CDR1 and CDR2 (germline): SEHNR, FQNEAQ (reference sequence). The CDR3 consists of 15 residues. The CDR3: CASSLSEGRWQPQHF. In nucleotides, the CDR3 is TGTGCCAGCAGCCTCAGTGAGGGAAGGTGGCAGCCCCAGCATTTT. Based on the CDR3 plus reference TRBV7-9 and TRBJ1-5, the full variable domain is DTGVSQNPRHKITKRGQNVTFRCDPISEHNRLYWYRQTLGQGPEFLTYFQNEAQLEKSRLLSDRFSAERPKGSFSTLEIQRTEQGDSAMYLCASSLSEGRWQPQHFGDGTRLSIL.

The gene calls are TRBV6-5 and TRBJ1-4; weak D call: TRBD1 (6 bases). The CDR3 is made up of 15 amino acids. Per germline, CDR1 MNHEY and CDR2 SVGAGI. Deletions cut 7 bases from V and 5 bases from J, with 17 bases between. The CDR3 region is CASTQQGQKNEKLFF. The CDR3 nucleotides are TGTGCCAGCACCCAGCAGGGGCAGAAAAATGAAAAACTGTTTTTT.

This CDR3 is CASSLLRGWNNEQFF. The DNA for the CDR3 is TGTGCCAGCAGCTTATTACGGGGGTGGAACAATGAGCAGTTCTTC. This sequence joins TRBV5-8 and TRBJ2-1; D might be TRBD2 (6 bases). Germline V gene lookup returns CDR1 SGHTS and CDR2 YDEGEE. The CDR3 has 15 residues. With 2 bases removed from V and 5 bases from J, the gap between germline ends came to 14 bases.

The chain recombines TRBV4-2 with TRBJ2-3; possible D gene TRBD2, 6 bases. Germline assignment: CDR1 LGHNA and CDR2 YNFKEQ. Trimming pared 0 bases from V and 5 bases from J, leaving 12 bases between. The CDR3 runs to 15 residues. The CDR3 here is CASSQEASAEDTQYF. The CDR3 DNA follows: TGTGCCAGCAGCCAAGAGGCTAGCGCCGAAGATACGCAGTATTTT.

The chain links TRBV7-8 to TRBJ2-1; D may be TRBD1 (6 bases). V was pared by 3 bases and J by 8 bases, with 14 bases between. The CDR3 sequence is 14 residues long. Germline lookup yields CDR1 SGHVS and CDR2 FQNEAQ. The CDR3 DNA reads TGTGCCAGCAGCTTCGGGCAGGGGATATATGAGCAGTTCTTC. It yields the protein CASSFGQGIYEQFF.

The J gene is TRBJ1-5, the V gene TRBV6-1, with D maybe TRBD1 (5 bases). V dropped 4 bases and J dropped 7 bases, with 8 bases sitting between them. Per the germline V gene, CDR1 is MNHNS and CDR2 is SASEGT. The CDR3 length is 12 residues. The CDR3 DNA follows: TGTGCCAGCAGTGCTCGGGGCCAGCCCCAGCATTTT. This codes for CASSARGQPQHF.